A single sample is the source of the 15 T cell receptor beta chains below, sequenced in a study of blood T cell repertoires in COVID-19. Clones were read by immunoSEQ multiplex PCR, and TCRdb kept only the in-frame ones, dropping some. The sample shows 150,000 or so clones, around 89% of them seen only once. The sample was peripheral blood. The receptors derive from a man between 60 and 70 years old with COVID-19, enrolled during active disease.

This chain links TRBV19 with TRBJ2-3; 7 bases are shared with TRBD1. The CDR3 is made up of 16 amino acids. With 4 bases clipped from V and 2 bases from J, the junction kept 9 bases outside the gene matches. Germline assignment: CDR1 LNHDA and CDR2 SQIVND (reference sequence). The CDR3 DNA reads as TGTGCCAGTAGTACACCGACAGGGAAGAACACAGATACGCAGTATTTT. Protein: CASSTPTGKNTDTQYF. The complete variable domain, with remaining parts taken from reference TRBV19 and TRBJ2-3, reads DGGITQSPKYLFRKEGQNVTLSCEQNLNHDAMYWYRQDPGQGLRLIYYSQIVNDFQKGDIAEGYSVSREKKESFPLTVTSAQKNPTAFYLCASSTPTGKNTDTQYFGPGTRLTVL.

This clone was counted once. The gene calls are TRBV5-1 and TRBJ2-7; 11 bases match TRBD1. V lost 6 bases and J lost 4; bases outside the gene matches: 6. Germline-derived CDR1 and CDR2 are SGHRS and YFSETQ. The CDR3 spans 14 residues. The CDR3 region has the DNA TGCGCCAGCACCTCCGGGACAGGGGGTTACGAGCAGTACTTC. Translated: CASTSGTGGYEQYF. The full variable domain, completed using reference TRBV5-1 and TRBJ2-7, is KAGVTQTPRYLIKTRGQQVTLSCSPISGHRSVSWYQQTPGQGLQFLFEYFSETQRNKGNFPGRFSGRQFSNSRSEMNVSTLELGDSALYLCASTSGTGGYEQYFGPGTRLTVT.

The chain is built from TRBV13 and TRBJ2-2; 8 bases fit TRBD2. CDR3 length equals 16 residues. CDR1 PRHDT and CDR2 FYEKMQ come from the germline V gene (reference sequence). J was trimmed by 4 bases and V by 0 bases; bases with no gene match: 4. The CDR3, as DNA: TGTGCCAGCAGCTTAGGTGGCGGGGGGTCCACCGGGGAGCTGTTTTTT. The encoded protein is CASSLGGGGSTGELFF.

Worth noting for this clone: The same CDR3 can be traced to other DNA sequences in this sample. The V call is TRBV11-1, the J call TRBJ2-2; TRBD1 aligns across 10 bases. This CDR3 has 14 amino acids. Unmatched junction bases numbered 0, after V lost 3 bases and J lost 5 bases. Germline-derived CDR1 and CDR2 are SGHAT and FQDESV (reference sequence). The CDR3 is CASSLDRGTGELFF. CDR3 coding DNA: TGTGCCAGCAGCTTGGACAGGGGGACCGGGGAGCTGTTTTTT.

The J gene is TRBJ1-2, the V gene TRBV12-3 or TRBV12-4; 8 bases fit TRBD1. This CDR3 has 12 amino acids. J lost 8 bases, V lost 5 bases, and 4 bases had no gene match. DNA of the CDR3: TGTGCCAGCAGTGTCGCAGGGGGCGGCTACACCTTC. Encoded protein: CASSVAGGGYTF.

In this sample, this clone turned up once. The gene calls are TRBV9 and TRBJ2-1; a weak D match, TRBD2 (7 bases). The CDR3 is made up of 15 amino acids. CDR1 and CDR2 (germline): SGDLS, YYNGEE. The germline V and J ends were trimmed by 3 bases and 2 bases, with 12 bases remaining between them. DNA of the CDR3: TGTGCCAGCAGCGCCCGGGGGGACACCTACAATGAGCAGTTCTTC. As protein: CASSARGDTYNEQFF.

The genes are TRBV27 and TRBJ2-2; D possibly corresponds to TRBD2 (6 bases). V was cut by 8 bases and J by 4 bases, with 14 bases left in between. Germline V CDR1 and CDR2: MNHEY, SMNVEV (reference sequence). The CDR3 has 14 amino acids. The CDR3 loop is CASSGSGATGELFF. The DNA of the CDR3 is TGTGCCAGCTCAGGTAGCGGCGCCACCGGGGAGCTGTTTTTT.

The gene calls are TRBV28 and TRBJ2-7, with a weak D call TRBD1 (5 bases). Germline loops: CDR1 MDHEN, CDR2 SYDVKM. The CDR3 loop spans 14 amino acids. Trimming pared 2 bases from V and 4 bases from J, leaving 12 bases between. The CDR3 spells CASSLDSVRYEQYF. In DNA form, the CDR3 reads TGTGCCAGCAGTTTAGACAGCGTCCGTTACGAGCAGTACTTC. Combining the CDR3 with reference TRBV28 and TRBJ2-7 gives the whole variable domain DVKVTQSSRYLVKRTGEKVFLECVQDMDHENMFWYRQDPGLGLRLIYFSYDVKMKEKGDIPEGYSVSREKKERFSLILESASTNQTSMYLCASSLDSVRYEQYFGPGTRLTVT.

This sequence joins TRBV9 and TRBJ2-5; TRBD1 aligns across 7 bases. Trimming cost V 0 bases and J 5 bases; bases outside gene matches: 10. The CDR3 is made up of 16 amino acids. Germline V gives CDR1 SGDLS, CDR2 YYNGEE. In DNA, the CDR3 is TGTGCCAGCAGCGTAGAGCCGACAGGGTCGATGGAGACCCAGTACTTC. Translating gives CASSVEPTGSMETQYF.

The CDR3 DNA reads TGTGCCAGCAGCTTAACGGGGGGGCACTCTGGGGCCAACGTCCTGACTTTC. Protein: CASSLTGGHSGANVLTF. V gene TRBV7-3 combines with J gene TRBJ2-6; TRBD2 might be the D (7 bases). The CDR3 has 17 amino acids. Trimming cost V 0 bases and J 0 bases, with 9 bases left between them. Germline CDR1 reads SGHTA; CDR2 reads FQGTGA.

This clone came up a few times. CDR3 sequence: CASSSEGGRISEAFF. The CDR3 nucleotides are TGTGCCAGCAGTAGTGAGGGGGGGAGGATCTCTGAAGCTTTCTTT. The J gene is TRBJ1-1, the V gene TRBV6-5; the D gene is possibly TRBD1 (6 bases). V lost 5 bases and J lost 6, with 19 bases in between. CDR1 is MNHEY and CDR2 is SVGAGI in the germline V gene. This CDR3 is built from 15 residues.

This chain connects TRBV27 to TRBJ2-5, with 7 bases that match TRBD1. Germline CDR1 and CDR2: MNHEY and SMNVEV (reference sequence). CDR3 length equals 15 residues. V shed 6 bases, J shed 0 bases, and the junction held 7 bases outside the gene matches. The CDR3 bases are TGTGCCAGCAGACCGGGACAGCTGTACCAAGAGACCCAGTACTTC. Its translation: CASRPGQLYQETQYF.

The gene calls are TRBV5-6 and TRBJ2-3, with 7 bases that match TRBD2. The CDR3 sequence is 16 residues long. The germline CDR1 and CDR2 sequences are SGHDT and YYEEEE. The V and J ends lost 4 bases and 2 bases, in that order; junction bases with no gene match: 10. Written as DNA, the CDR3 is TGTGCCAGCAGCCGGAGGGGCGGGGGTCCCACAGATACGCAGTATTTT. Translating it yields CASSRRGGGPTDTQYF. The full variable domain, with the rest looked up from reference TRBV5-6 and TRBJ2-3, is DAGVTQSPTHLIKTRGQQVTLRCSPKSGHDTVSWYQQALGQGPQFIFQYYEEEERQRGNFPDRFSGHQFPNYSSELNVNALLLGDSALYLCASSRRGGGPTDTQYFGPGTRLTVL.

The CDR3 is CASSQEGRGQGTQYF. In DNA form, the CDR3 reads TGCGCCAGCAGCCAAGAGGGTAGGGGGCAGGGGACCCAGTACTTC. The rearrangement links TRBV4-1 to TRBJ2-5, with 7 bases that match TRBD1. Germline lookup yields CDR1 MGHRA and CDR2 YSYEKL. CDR3 size: 15 residues. Trimming took 0 bases from V and 7 from J; bases not matched to a gene: 8.

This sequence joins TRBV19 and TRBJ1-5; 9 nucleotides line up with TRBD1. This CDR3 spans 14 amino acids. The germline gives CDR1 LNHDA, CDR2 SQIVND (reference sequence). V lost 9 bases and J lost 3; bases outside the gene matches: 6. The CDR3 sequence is CASHGDRANQPQHF. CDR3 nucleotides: TGTGCCAGCCACGGGGACAGGGCCAATCAGCCCCAGCATTTT. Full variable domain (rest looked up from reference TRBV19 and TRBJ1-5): DGGITQSPKYLFRKEGQNVTLSCEQNLNHDAMYWYRQDPGQGLRLIYYSQIVNDFQKGDIAEGYSVSREKKESFPLTVTSAQKNPTAFYLCASHGDRANQPQHFGDGTRLSIL.